This TCR beta chain was sequenced during a study of cytomegalovirus exposure and HLA in healthy donors. The study's findings and limits: Among immune exposure information, only CMV serostatus was available.

Of note for this clone: Its cognate antigen is unknown.

PCR involved 60 Vbeta and 13 Jbeta primers. Generated by immunoSEQ multiplex PCR, the TCRdb table keeps only in-frame clones and is missing some. The sample has over 100,000 clones; 73% are singletons. This sequence originates from a woman aged 25 to 45 in good health and CMV-seronegative. Sequences were obtained from PBMCs.

The CDR3 DNA reads TGTGCCAGCAGCTTAGTAGGGACAGCTGAAAAACTGTTTTTT. Amino acid sequence: CASSLVGTAEKLFF. The chain has TRBV7-9 and TRBJ1-4; 7 bases map to TRBD1. This CDR3 is built from 14 residues. Unmatched junction bases numbered 3, after V lost 1 base and J lost 7 bases. In germline, CDR1 is SEHNR, CDR2 FQNEAQ (reference sequence).